The 25 T cell receptor beta chains presented below share a single source sample, sequenced in a study of blood T cell repertoires in COVID-19. TCRdb keeps only in-frame clones here, not all; method: immunoSEQ multiplex PCR. The sample has about 140,000 clones; 70% to 90% are singletons. Material for sequencing was peripheral blood. All receptors come from a woman in her fifties or sixties with acute or convalescent COVID-19.

This chain joins TRBV27 and TRBJ2-7; perhaps TRBD2 as D (5 bases). Per germline, CDR1 MNHEY and CDR2 SMNVEV (reference sequence). V lost 4 bases to trimming and J lost 7 bases, with 11 bases between them. This CDR3 region has 12 residues. CDR3 nucleotide sequence: TGTGCCAGCAGTTCCACTAGGTGGGAGCAGTACTTC. Translation gives CASSSTRWEQYF.

The J gene is TRBJ1-1, the V gene TRBV11-2, with D maybe TRBD1 (6 bases). Per the germline V gene, CDR1 is SGHAT and CDR2 is FQNNGV. The CDR3 contains 15 residues. Deletions cut 5 bases from V and 4 bases from J, with 17 bases between. The CDR3 DNA reads as TGTGCCAGCAGCCCTTTTACAGGGAGTCGCACTGAAGCTTTCTTT. Its protein product is CASSPFTGSRTEAFF.

This chain uses TRBV5-1 with TRBJ2-1; 7 bases line up with TRBD2. The CDR3 sequence is 15 residues long. The ends lost 4 bases at V and 0 bases at J; junction bases unmatched: 4. Germline CDR1 reads SGHRS; CDR2 reads YFSETQ. The CDR3 reads CASSLSGASYNEQFF. The CDR3 region has the DNA TGCGCCAGCAGCCTAAGCGGGGCCTCCTACAATGAGCAGTTCTTC.

The chain has TRBV30 and TRBJ1-2; D perhaps matches TRBD1 (6 bases). V lost 8 bases and J lost 3, with 16 bases in between. CDR1 and CDR2 (germline): GTSNPN, SVGIG (reference sequence). This CDR3 spans 13 amino acids. The CDR3 loop is CALGGRKDYGYTF. CDR3 coding DNA: TGTGCCCTGGGGGGGCGCAAGGACTATGGCTACACCTTC.

This sequence joins TRBV30 and TRBJ1-2, with 10 bases that match TRBD1. Germline trimming cut 3 bases from V and 2 bases from J; bases unmatched to any gene: 3. This CDR3 comprises 14 residues. CDR1 GTSNPN and CDR2 SVGIG come from the germline V gene (reference sequence). The CDR3: CAWRGDRGNYGYTF. For the CDR3, the DNA is TGTGCCTGGAGGGGGGACAGGGGAAACTATGGCTACACCTTC. The variable domain in full, completed from reference TRBV30 and TRBJ1-2, reads SQTIHQWPATLVQPVGSPLSLECTVEGTSNPNLYWYRQAAGRGLQLLFYSVGIGQISSEVPQNLSASRPQDRQFILSSKKLLLSDSGFYLCAWRGDRGNYGYTFGSGTRLTVV.

The CDR3: CASSLGQRYYGYTF. In nucleotides, the CDR3 is TGTGCCAGCAGCTTGGGTCAGCGGTACTATGGCTACACCTTC. The rearrangement links TRBV5-8 to TRBJ1-2; D is unresolved. The CDR3 is 14 amino acids. V lost 0 bases, J lost 3 bases, and 9 bases lay in between. The V gene's germline CDR1 is SGHTS and CDR2 YDEGEE. Supplemented by reference TRBV5-8 and TRBJ1-2, the full variable domain reads EAGVTQSPTHLIKTRGQQATLRCSPISGHTSVYWYQQALGLGLQFLLWYDEGEERNRGNFPPRFSGRQFPNYSSELNVNALELEDSALYLCASSLGQRYYGYTFGSGTRLTVV.

The CDR3 loop is CASSLRQGGQETQYF. Here the CDR3 DNA reads TGTGCCAGCAGCTTACGACAGGGTGGGCAGGAGACCCAGTACTTC. The V call is TRBV9, the J call TRBJ2-5, with 7 bases that match TRBD1. The V gene's germline CDR1 is SGDLS and CDR2 YYNGEE. The CDR3 is 15 residues long. V was clipped by 4 bases and J by 5 bases; unmatched bases: 11.

The V and J genes are TRBV28 and TRBJ1-6, with D maybe TRBD1 (5 bases). The CDR3 is 16 amino acids. Trimming shortened V by 3 bases and J by 5 bases, and 14 bases separated the two germline ends. The germline CDR1 and CDR2 sequences are MDHEN and SYDVKM. In DNA form, the CDR3 reads TGTGCCAGCAGTTTCTCAGGCAGGGTAAATAATTCACCCCTCCACTTT. This sequence encodes CASSFSGRVNNSPLHF.

The chain carries TRBV24-1 and TRBJ2-7; D not certain. Trimming pared 4 bases from V and 0 bases from J, leaving 12 bases between. This CDR3 contains 15 residues. Germline V gene sequence: CDR1 KGHDR, CDR2 SFDVKD. CDR3 region: CATSDPRQASYEQYF. The CDR3 nucleotides are TGTGCCACCAGTGACCCCCGACAAGCCTCCTACGAGCAGTACTTC.

The sample holds one count of this clone. V and J are TRBV15 and TRBJ1-4; tentatively, D is TRBD1 (6 bases). The CDR3 totals 15 residues. Trimming removed 2 bases from V and 7 bases from J, with 14 bases in between. CDR1 is LNHNV and CDR2 is YYDKDF in the germline V gene (reference sequence). This chain's CDR3 is CATSRRTRDTEKLFF. The CDR3, as DNA: TGTGCCACCAGCAGACGGACCCGGGACACTGAAAAACTGTTTTTT.

Concerning this clone: Within the sample, other DNA sequences also encode this same CDR3. V is TRBV5-4 and J is TRBJ2-3; possibly TRBD1 for D (5 bases). Trimming cost V 4 bases and J 3 bases, with 12 bases left between them. Germline-derived CDR1 and CDR2 are SGHNT and YYREEE (reference sequence). This CDR3 is built from 14 residues. CDR3 in DNA: TGTGCCAGCAGCCTCACCTCAGGGACAGATACGCAGTATTTT. Amino acids: CASSLTSGTDTQYF.

The V gene is TRBV7-2, the J gene TRBJ2-2; D gene unclear. Between the trimmed V and J ends, which lost 3 bases and 4 bases, there was a span of 9 bases. Germline V lookup: CDR1 SGHTA, CDR2 FQGNSA. The CDR3 extends over 14 amino acids. DNA for the CDR3: TGTGCCAGCAGCTTCTCCGCCAGCACCGGGGAGCTGTTTTTT. Its translation: CASSFSASTGELFF.

The chain employs TRBV19 and TRBJ1-2; D uncertain. The V end lost 5 bases, the J end lost 3 bases, and 16 bases lay between the germline ends. This CDR3 contains 15 residues. The germline V gene has CDR1 LNHDA and CDR2 SQIVND (reference sequence). CDR3 loop: CASSVTGRTDYGYTF. The CDR3 nucleotides are TGTGCCAGTAGTGTTACCGGGAGGACGGACTATGGCTACACCTTC.

In this sample, this clone turned up a few times. The V call is TRBV5-5, the J call TRBJ1-5, with no clear D. V was pared by 3 bases and J by 4 bases, with 8 bases between. CDR1 and CDR2 from the germline V gene are SGHKS and YYEKEE (reference sequence). The CDR3 covers 13 residues. The CDR3 DNA follows: TGTGCCAGCAGCTACGACTGGAATCAGCCCCAGCATTTT. This codes for CASSYDWNQPQHF. Using reference TRBV5-5 and TRBJ1-5 for the parts outside the CDR3, the full variable domain is DAGVTQSPTHLIKTRGQQVTLRCSPISGHKSVSWYQQVLGQGPQFIFQYYEKEERGRGNFPDRFSARQFPNYSSELNVNALLLGDSALYLCASSYDWNQPQHFGDGTRLSIL.

The chain recombines TRBV5-1 with TRBJ2-1, with TRBD2 matching over 9 bases. The germline V gene encodes CDR1 SGHRS and CDR2 YFSETQ. The junction had 8 bases not matched to a gene; V was cut back by 1 base and J by 6 bases. The CDR3 is 16 amino acids. DNA of the CDR3: TGCGCCAGCAGCTTGATCCCGGGACTAGCCGCCAATGAGCAGTTCTTC. Amino acids: CASSLIPGLAANEQFF. Based on the CDR3 plus reference TRBV5-1 and TRBJ2-1, the full variable domain is KAGVTQTPRYLIKTRGQQVTLSCSPISGHRSVSWYQQTPGQGLQFLFEYFSETQRNKGNFPGRFSGRQFSNSRSEMNVSTLELGDSALYLCASSLIPGLAANEQFFGPGTRLTVL.

The V call is TRBV27, the J call TRBJ1-6; D not resolved. Trimming cost V 4 bases and J 8 bases, with 12 bases left between them. Germline V gene lookup returns CDR1 MNHEY and CDR2 SMNVEV (reference sequence). This CDR3 comprises 14 residues. The CDR3 DNA sequence: TGTGCCAGCAGTTCGAGGGAGGGAGATTCACCCCTCCACTTT. It yields the protein CASSSREGDSPLHF.

The V call is TRBV7-6, the J call TRBJ2-1; TRBD2 is a possible D gene (5 bases). The CDR3 covers 16 residues. V shed 2 bases and J shed 0 bases, with 11 bases lying between them. Germline loops: CDR1 SGHVS, CDR2 FNYEAQ. Here the CDR3 DNA reads TGTGCCAGCAGCTTAACGGCGGGTAGCTCCTACAATGAGCAGTTCTTC. It codes for CASSLTAGSSYNEQFF.

CDR3 amino acids: CASSGTGWDEQFF. Here the CDR3 DNA reads TGTGCCAGTAGTGGGACAGGATGGGATGAGCAGTTCTTC. The rearrangement uses TRBV19 and TRBJ2-1; 8 positions match TRBD1. The CDR3 has 13 residues. The germline V gene encodes CDR1 LNHDA and CDR2 SQIVND (reference sequence). V lost 5 bases to trimming and J lost 8 bases; unmatched junction nucleotides: 5.

The V call is TRBV4-2, the J call TRBJ2-7, with 7 bases fitting TRBD1. This CDR3 has 18 amino acids. The trim removed 0 bases at V and 2 bases at J, leaving 13 bases unmatched. Germline CDR1 and CDR2: LGHNA and YNFKEQ. Here the CDR3 reads CASSQDKVRGFVTYEQYF. The CDR3 DNA reads as TGTGCCAGCAGCCAAGATAAGGTCAGGGGGTTTGTTACCTACGAGCAGTACTTC.

This clone was recorded only once. The V call is TRBV14, the J call TRBJ2-1; 11 nucleotides line up with TRBD2. This CDR3 is built from 16 residues. Germline V gives CDR1 SGHDN, CDR2 FVKESK. The J segment lost 7 bases and the V segment lost 1 base, leaving 6 bases of the junction unmatched. CDR3 residues: CASSQALAGGRNEQFF. CDR3 nucleotide sequence: TGTGCCAGCAGCCAAGCCCTAGCGGGGGGCCGTAATGAGCAGTTCTTC.

The chain combines TRBV11-2 with TRBJ2-5, with a possible D match to TRBD2 (7 bases). V was cut by 5 bases and J by 2 bases, with 15 bases left in between. This CDR3 has 15 residues. In germline, CDR1 is SGHAT, CDR2 FQNNGV. The DNA for the CDR3 is TGTGCCAGCAGCCCTGCGGGGGCGCTACAAGAGACCCAGTACTTC. This translates into CASSPAGALQETQYF. The whole variable domain, filled in from reference TRBV11-2 and TRBJ2-5, reads EAGVAQSPRYKIIEKRQSVAFWCNPISGHATLYWYQQILGQGPKLLIQFQNNGVVDDSQLPKDRFSAERLKGVDSTLKIQPAKLEDSAVYLCASSPAGALQETQYFGPGTRLLVL.

The chain links TRBV28 to TRBJ2-7; 11 bases match TRBD1. In germline, CDR1 is MDHEN, CDR2 SYDVKM. V dropped 4 bases and J dropped 3; count of bases not matched to a gene: 5. The CDR3 spans 15 residues. This CDR3 is CASSSAGTGGYEQYF. CDR3 DNA: TGTGCCAGCAGTTCCGCCGGGACAGGGGGCTACGAGCAGTACTTC. Supplemented by reference TRBV28 and TRBJ2-7, the full variable domain reads DVKVTQSSRYLVKRTGEKVFLECVQDMDHENMFWYRQDPGLGLRLIYFSYDVKMKEKGDIPEGYSVSREKKERFSLILESASTNQTSMYLCASSSAGTGGYEQYFGPGTRLTVT.

The chain links TRBV7-3 to TRBJ2-1; 10 nucleotides agree with TRBD2. The CDR3 sequence is 15 residues long. Germline CDR1 reads SGHTA; CDR2 reads FQGTGA. Trimming cost V 3 bases and J 4 bases; bases outside gene matches: 3. The CDR3 here is CASSLLAGEYNEQFF. In nucleotides, the CDR3 is TGTGCCAGCAGCTTGCTAGCGGGGGAATACAATGAGCAGTTCTTC.

The V gene is TRBV29-1, the J gene TRBJ2-3; 7 bases align to TRBD1. This CDR3 is built from 14 residues. The V gene end was trimmed by 7 bases and the J gene end by 0 bases; junction bases not matched to a gene: 7. The germline V gene encodes CDR1 SQVTM and CDR2 ANQGSEA. The CDR3 DNA is TGCAGCGGCTGGGGACAGCTTAGCACAGATACGCAGTATTTT. It encodes CSGWGQLSTDTQYF.

This clone is a singleton in its sample. The chain employs TRBV5-1 and TRBJ2-1, with D maybe TRBD1 (6 bases). The CDR3 is 16 amino acids. CDR1 SGHRS and CDR2 YFSETQ come from the germline V gene. The V gene lost 4 bases and the J gene lost 0 bases, with 14 bases spanning the gap. The CDR3 bases are TGCGCCAGCAGCCAAGCCGGGACACCCTCCTACAATGAGCAGTTCTTC. This sequence encodes CASSQAGTPSYNEQFF.